This T cell receptor (beta chain) was captured in a study of blood T cells in healthy people across ages. Study findings and constraints: Naive T cell percentage strongly correlated with TCR beta diversity.

This CDR3 spans 18 amino acids. V shed 1 base, J shed 1 base, and the junction held 9 bases outside the gene matches. CDR1 MGHRA and CDR2 YSYEKL come from the germline V gene. Every donor gave approximately 10 milliliters of peripheral blood. Samples each had at least 5 micrograms of total RNA extracted. Then a second PCR, running about 6 to 12 cycles, was carried out with a sample-barcoded 5' primer and a J-beta primer mix. TCRdb recomputed calls from the 5' RACE reads with MiXCR, one row per CDR3 protein. Of about 760,000 distinct CDR3 sequences in the sample, more than 55% were seen once. On this clonotype: Its antigen is still unknown.

The clonotype originates from a man between 35 and 55 years old in good health. The specimen was blood. The chain has TRBV4-1 and TRBJ2-1, with 8 nucleotides matching TRBD1. The CDR3 nucleotides are TGCGCCAGCAGCCAAGGTCCCAACAGGGGGAGGTCCTACAATGAGCAGTTCTTC. Residues: CASSQGPNRGRSYNEQFF.